Below, one T cell receptor (beta chain) is given with its context. Antigen specificity is unknown. The data derive from a study of T cell repertoires in cytomegalovirus infection. Trimming removed 6 bases from V and 8 bases from J, with 17 bases in between. Germline V gives CDR1 MNHGY, CDR2 SVAAGI. The CDR3 is 14 residues long. TCRdb analysed the reads with MiXCR anew, one entry per CDR3 protein. This table has some 220,000 distinct CDR3 sequences, around 35% appearing once. The receptor's source is a human donor in good health (CMV status not recorded). Some clones in this sample may be carry-over from other donors' samples. The chain uses TRBV6-9 and TRBJ2-1, with TRBD2 as a possible D gene (6 bases). The sample was CD8+ T cells from cultured PBMCs, taken from culture after CMV antigen stimulation. The CDR3 nucleotides are TGTGCCAGCAGCCGGGACTCCCCGGGCGATGAGCAGTTCTTC. Translating gives CASSRDSPGDEQFF.